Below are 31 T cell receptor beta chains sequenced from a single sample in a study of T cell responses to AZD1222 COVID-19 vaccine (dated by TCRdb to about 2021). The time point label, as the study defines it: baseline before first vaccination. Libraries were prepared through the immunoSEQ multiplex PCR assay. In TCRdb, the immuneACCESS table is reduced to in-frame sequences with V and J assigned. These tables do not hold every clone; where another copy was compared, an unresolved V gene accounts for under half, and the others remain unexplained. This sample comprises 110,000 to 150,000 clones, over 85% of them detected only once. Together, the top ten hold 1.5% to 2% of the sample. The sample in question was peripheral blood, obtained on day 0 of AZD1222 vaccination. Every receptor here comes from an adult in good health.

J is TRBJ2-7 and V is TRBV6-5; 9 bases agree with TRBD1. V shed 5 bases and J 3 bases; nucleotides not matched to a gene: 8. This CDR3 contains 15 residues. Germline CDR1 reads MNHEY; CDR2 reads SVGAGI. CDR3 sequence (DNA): TGTGCCAGCAGTCCATGGGACAGGGAGGACTACGAGCAGTACTTC. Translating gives CASSPWDREDYEQYF.

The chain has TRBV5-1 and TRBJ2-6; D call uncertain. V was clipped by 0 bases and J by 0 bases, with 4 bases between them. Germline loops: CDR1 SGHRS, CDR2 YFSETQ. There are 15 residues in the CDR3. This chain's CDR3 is CASSLGISGANVLTF. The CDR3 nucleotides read TGCGCCAGCAGCTTGGGAATCTCTGGGGCCAACGTCCTGACTTTC.

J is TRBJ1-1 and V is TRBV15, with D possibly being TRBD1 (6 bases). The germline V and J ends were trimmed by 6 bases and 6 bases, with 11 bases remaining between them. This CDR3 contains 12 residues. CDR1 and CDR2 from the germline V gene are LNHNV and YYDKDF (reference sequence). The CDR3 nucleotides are TGTGCCACCAGGCGTCCAGGGGCTGAAGCTTTCTTT. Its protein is CATRRPGAEAFF.

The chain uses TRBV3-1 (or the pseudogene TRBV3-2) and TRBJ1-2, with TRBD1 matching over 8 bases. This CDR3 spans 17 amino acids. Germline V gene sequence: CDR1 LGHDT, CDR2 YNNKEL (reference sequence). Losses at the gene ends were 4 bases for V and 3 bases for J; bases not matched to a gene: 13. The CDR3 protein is CASSPLGQGFNHYGYTF. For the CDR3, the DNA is TGTGCCAGCAGCCCTCTAGGACAGGGATTTAATCACTATGGCTACACCTTC.

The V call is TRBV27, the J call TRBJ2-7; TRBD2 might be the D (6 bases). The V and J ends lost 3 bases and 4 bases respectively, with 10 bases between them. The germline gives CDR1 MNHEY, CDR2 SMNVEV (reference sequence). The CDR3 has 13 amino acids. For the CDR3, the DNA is TGTGCCAGCAGTTTTGGAGGGACTTACGAGCAGTACTTC. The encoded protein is CASSFGGTYEQYF.

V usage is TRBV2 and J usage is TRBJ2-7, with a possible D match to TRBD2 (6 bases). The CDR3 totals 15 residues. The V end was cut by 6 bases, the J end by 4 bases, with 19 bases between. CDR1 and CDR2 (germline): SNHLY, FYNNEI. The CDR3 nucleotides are TGTGCCAGCAGGATTGGCGGGAATCTAATTTACGAGCAGTACTTC. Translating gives CASRIGGNLIYEQYF.

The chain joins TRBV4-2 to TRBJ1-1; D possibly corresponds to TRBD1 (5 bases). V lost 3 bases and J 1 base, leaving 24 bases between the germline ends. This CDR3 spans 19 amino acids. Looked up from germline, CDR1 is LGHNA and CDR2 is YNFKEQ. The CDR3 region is CASSHPYPAGLPTNTEAFF. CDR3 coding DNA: TGTGCCAGCAGCCACCCCTACCCCGCAGGGCTCCCAACGAACACTGAAGCTTTCTTT.

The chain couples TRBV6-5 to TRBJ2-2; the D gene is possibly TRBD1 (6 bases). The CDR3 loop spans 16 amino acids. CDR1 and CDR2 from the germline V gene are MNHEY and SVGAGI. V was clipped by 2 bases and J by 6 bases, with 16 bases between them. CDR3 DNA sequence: TGTGCCAGCAGTTACAATACAGGGTTGGACGCCGGGGAGCTGTTTTTT. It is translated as CASSYNTGLDAGELFF.

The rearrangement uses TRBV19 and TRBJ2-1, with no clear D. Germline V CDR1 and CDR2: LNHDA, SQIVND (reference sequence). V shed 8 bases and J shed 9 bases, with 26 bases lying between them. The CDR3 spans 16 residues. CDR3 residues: CASFFDYHGPFGEQFF. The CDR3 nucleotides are TGTGCCAGTTTCTTCGATTACCACGGGCCGTTTGGTGAGCAGTTCTTC.

CDR3 nucleotide sequence: TGTGCCAGTACCCTCCTTGGGCCTCTGAACTATGGCTACACCTTC. It translates to CASTLLGPLNYGYTF. The rearrangement uses TRBV19 and TRBJ1-2; D unclear. Trimming took off 7 bases at V and 2 bases at J, with 17 bases between the two ends. There are 15 residues in the CDR3. Looked up from germline, CDR1 is LNHDA and CDR2 is SQIVND (reference sequence). Together with reference TRBV19 and TRBJ1-2, the CDR3 gives the full variable domain: DGGITQSPKYLFRKEGQNVTLSCEQNLNHDAMYWYRQDPGQGLRLIYYSQIVNDFQKGDIAEGYSVSREKKESFPLTVTSAQKNPTAFYLCASTLLGPLNYGYTFGSGTRLTVV.

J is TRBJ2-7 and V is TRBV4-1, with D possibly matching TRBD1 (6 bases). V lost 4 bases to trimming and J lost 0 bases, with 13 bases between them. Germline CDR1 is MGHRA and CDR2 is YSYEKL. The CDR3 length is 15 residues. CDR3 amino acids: CASSLGRGISYEQYF. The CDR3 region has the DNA TGCGCCAGCAGCCTAGGAAGGGGGATCTCCTACGAGCAGTACTTC.

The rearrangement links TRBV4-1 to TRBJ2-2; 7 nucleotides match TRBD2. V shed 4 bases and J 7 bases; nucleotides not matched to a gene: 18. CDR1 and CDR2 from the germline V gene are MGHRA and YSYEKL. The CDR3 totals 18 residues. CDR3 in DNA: TGCGCCAGCAGCCCAAGTGGAGGGGTTGGCGGGAGAAGCGGGGAGCTGTTTTTT. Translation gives CASSPSGGVGGRSGELFF.

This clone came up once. In DNA form, the CDR3 reads TGTGCCAGCAGCTCCCCCCCGCAGGGACAATTCTTC. As protein: CASSSPPQGQFF. The chain is built from TRBV13 and TRBJ2-1; TRBD1 might be the D (6 bases). V lost 4 bases, J lost 16 bases, and 17 bases lay in between. The CDR3 is made up of 12 amino acids. CDR1 is PRHDT and CDR2 is FYEKMQ in the germline V gene (reference sequence).

CDR3 coding DNA: TGCGCCAGCAGTCAGGTACTAGCGGGAGGTGTCCACGAGCAGTACTTC. Amino acids: CASSQVLAGGVHEQYF. The chain uses TRBV4-1 and TRBJ2-7; 12 nucleotides match TRBD2. The CDR3 runs to 16 residues. V trimming: 6 bases; J trimming: 5 bases; junction bases outside the gene matches: 11. Looked up from germline, CDR1 is MGHRA and CDR2 is YSYEKL.

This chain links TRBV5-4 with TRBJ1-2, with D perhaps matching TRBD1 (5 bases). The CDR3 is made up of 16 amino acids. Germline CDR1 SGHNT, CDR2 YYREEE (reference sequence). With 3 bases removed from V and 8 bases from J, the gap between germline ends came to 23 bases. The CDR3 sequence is CASSSLRPQGADGYTF. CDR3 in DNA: TGTGCCAGCAGCTCGCTCAGGCCTCAGGGTGCAGACGGCTACACCTTC.

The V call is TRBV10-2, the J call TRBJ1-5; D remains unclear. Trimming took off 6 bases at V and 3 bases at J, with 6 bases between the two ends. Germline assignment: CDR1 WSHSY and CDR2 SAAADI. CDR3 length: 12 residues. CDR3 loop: CASSLDNQPQHF. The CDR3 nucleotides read TGCGCCAGCAGCTTAGACAATCAGCCCCAGCATTTT.

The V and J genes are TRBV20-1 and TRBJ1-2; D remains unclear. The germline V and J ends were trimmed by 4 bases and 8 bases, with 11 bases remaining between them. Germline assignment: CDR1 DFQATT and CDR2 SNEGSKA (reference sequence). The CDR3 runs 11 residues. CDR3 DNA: TGCAGTGCTACACTGGGAATCGGCTACACCTTC. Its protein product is CSATLGIGYTF.

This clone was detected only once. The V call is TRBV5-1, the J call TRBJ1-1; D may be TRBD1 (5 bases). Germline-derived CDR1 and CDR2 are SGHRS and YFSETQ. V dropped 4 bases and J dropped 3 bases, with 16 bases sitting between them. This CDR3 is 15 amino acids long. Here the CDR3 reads CASSPRGGVDTEAFF. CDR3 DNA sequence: TGCGCCAGCAGCCCCCGGGGAGGGGTGGACACTGAAGCTTTCTTT.

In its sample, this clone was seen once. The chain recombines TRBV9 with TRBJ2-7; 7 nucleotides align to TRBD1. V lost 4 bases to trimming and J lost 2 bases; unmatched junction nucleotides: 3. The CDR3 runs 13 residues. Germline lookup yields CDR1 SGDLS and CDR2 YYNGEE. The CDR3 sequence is CASSTGVPYEQYF. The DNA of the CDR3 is TGTGCCAGCAGCACAGGGGTACCCTACGAGCAGTACTTC.

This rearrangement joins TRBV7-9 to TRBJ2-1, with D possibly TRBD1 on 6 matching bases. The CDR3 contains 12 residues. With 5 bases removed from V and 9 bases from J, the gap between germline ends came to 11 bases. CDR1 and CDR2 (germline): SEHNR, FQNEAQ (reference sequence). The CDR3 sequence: CASSPQGGEQFF. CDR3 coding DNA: TGTGCCAGCAGCCCCCAAGGGGGTGAGCAGTTCTTC.

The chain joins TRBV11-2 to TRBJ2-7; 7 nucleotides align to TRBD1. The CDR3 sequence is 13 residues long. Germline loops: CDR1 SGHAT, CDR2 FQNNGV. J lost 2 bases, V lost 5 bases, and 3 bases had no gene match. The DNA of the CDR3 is TGTGCCAGCAGCCACACAGGGGCCTACGAGCAGTACTTC. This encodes CASSHTGAYEQYF.

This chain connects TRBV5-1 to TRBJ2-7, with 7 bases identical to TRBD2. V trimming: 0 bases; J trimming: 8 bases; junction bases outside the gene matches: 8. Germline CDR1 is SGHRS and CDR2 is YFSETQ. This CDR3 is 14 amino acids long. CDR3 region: CASSLASGVAQQYF. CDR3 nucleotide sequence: TGCGCCAGCAGCTTGGCCAGCGGGGTGGCCCAGCAGTACTTC.

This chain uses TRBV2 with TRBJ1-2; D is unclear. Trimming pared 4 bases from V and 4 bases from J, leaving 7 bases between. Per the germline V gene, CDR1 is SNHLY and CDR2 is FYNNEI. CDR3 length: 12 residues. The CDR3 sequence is CASSAEGYGYTF. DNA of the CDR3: TGTGCCAGCAGTGCCGAGGGCTATGGCTACACCTTC.

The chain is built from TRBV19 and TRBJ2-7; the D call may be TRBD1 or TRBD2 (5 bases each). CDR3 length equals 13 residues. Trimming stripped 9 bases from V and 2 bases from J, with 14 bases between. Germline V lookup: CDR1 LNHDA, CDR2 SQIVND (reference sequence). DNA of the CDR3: TGTGCCAGCGGGACCCACCCCCCCTACGAGCAGTACTTC. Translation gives CASGTHPPYEQYF.

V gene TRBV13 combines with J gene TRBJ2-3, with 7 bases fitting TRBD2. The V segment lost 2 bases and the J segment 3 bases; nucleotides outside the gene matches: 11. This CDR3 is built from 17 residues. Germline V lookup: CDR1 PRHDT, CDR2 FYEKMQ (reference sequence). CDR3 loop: CASSLLRGGVWTDTQYF. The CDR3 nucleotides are TGTGCCAGCAGCTTACTAAGGGGAGGGGTATGGACAGATACGCAGTATTTT.

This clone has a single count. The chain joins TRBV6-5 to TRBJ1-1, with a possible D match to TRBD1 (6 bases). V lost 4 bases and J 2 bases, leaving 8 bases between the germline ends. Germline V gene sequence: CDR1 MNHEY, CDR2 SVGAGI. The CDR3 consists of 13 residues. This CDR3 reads CASSLGGNTEAFF. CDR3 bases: TGTGCCAGCAGTTTAGGGGGTAACACTGAAGCTTTCTTT.

CDR3 DNA sequence: TGTGCCAGCAGTTACCGACGGCTCTCTGGAAACACCATATATTTT. Its translation is CASSYRRLSGNTIYF. This chain links TRBV6-2 or TRBV6-3 with TRBJ1-3, with D unresolved. The V gene lost 2 bases and the J gene lost 0 bases, with 8 bases spanning the gap. Per the germline V gene, CDR1 is MNHEY and CDR2 is SVGEGT. This CDR3 has 15 amino acids.

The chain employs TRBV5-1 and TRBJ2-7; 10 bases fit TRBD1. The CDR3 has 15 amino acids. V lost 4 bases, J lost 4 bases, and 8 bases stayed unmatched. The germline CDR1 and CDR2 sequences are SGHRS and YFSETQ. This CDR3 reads CASSPTGTGDYEQYF. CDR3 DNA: TGCGCCAGCAGCCCTACCGGGACAGGGGATTACGAGCAGTACTTC.

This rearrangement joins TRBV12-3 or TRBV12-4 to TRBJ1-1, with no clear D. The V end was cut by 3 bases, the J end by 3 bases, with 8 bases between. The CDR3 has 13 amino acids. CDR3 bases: TGTGCCAGCAGTTTCCGAGGGTACACTGAAGCTTTCTTT. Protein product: CASSFRGYTEAFF.

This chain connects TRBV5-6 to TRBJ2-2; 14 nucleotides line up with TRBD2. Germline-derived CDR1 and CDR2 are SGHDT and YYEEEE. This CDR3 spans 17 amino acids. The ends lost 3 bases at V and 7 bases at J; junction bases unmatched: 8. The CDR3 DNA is TGTGCCAGCAGCTCTCTGACTAGCGGGAGGGCGATCGGGGAGCTGTTTTTT. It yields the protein CASSSLTSGRAIGELFF.

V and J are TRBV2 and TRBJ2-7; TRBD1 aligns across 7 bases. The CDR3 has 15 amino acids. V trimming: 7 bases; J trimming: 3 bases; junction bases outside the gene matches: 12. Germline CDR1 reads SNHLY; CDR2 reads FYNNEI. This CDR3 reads CASTKGATPFYEQYF. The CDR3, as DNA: TGTGCCAGCACTAAGGGGGCTACCCCCTTCTACGAGCAGTACTTC.